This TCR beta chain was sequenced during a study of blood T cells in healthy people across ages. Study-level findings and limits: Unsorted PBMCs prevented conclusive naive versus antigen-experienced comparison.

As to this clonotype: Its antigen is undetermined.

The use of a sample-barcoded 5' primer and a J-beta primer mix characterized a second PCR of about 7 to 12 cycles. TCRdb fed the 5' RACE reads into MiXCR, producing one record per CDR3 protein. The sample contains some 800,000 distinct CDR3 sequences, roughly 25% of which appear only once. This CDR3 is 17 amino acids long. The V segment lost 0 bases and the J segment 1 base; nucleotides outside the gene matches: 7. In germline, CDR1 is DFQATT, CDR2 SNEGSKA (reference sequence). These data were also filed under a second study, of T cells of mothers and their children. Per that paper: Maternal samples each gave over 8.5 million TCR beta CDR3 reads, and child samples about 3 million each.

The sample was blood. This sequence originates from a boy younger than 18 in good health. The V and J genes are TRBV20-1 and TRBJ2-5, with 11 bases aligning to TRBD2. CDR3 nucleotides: TGCAGTGCTAGAGATAGCGGGACTAGCGGCTTCCAAGAGACCCAGTACTTC. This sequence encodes CSARDSGTSGFQETQYF.